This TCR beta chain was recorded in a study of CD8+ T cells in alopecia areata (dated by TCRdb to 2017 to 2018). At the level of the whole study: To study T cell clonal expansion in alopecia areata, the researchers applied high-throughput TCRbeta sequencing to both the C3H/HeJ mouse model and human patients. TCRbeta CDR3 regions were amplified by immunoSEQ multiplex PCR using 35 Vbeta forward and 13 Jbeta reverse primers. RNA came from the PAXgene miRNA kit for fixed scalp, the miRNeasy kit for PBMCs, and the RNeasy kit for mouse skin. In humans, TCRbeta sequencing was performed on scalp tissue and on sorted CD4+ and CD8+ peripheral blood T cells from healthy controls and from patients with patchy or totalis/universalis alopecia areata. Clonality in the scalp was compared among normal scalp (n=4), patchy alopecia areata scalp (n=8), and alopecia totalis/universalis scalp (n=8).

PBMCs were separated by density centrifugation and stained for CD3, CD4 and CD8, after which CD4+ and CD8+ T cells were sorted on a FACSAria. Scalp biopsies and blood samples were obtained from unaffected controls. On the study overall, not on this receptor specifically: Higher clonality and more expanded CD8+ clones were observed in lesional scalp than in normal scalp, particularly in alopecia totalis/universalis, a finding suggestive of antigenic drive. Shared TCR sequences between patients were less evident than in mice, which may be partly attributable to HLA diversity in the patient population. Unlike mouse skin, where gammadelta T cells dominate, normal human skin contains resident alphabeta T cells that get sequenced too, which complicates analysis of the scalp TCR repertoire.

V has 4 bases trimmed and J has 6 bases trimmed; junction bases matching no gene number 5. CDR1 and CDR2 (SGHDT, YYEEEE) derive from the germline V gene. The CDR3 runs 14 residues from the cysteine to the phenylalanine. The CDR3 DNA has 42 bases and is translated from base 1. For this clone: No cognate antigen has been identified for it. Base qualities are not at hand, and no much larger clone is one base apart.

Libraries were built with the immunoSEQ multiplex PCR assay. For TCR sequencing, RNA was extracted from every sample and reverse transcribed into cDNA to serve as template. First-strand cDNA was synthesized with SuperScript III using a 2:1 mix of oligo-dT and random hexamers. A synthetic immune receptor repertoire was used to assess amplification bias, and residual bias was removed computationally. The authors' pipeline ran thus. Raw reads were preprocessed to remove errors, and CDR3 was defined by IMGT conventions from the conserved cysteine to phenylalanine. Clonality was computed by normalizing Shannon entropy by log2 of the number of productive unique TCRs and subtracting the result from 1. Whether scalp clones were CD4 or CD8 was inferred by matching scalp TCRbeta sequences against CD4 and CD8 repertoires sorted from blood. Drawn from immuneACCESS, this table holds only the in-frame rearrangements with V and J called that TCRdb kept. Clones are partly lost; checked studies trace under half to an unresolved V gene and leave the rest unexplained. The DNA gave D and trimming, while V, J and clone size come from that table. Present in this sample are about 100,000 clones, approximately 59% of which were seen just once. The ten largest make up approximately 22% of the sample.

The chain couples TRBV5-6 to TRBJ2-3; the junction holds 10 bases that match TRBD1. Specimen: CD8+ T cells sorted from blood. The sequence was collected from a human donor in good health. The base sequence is TGTGCCAGCAGCGAAGGGACAGGGGCGGATACGCAGTATTTT. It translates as CASSEGTGADTQYF.